The rows below give T cell receptor beta chains drawn from one sample of a study of T cell repertoires in cytomegalovirus infection. One entry per CDR3 protein, called by TCRdb with MiXCR from the reads. This table has 290,000 or so distinct CDR3 sequences, around 10% appearing once. Source material: PBMCs. The source of these receptors is a human donor in good health (CMV status not recorded). Some clones in this sample may be carry-over from other donors' samples. Both conserved end residues are trimmed from each CDR3. The order of the fields is J gene, V gene, CDR3 protein.

TRBJ2-1 | TRBV28 | ASSPSRSQLRHEQF
TRBJ1-1 | TRBV28 | ASSRRTGMPNTEAF
TRBJ2-1 | TRBV7-8 | ASSSTSGGDEQF
TRBJ1-6 | TRBV20-1 | SARRQGTSPLH
TRBJ1-1 | TRBV28 | ASSLLPDTEAF
TRBJ2-5 | TRBV20-1 | SAKLAIETQY
TRBJ2-4 | TRBV7-2 | ASREGSAKNIQY
TRBJ1-5 | TRBV2 | ASSEEWVHQPQH
TRBJ1-2 | TRBV2 | ASTLFRDSLGYT
TRBJ1-3 | TRBV7-3 | ASSLIAGGNTIY
TRBJ1-1 | TRBV7-2 | ASSLAKGRVNTEAF
TRBJ2-2 | TRBV2 | ANNRATGELF
TRBJ2-5 | TRBV20-1 | SARDSGLAGGQETQY
TRBJ2-3 | TRBV29-1 | SVEPAGGVTDTQY
TRBJ2-1 | TRBV2 | ASTRRTGAGYNEQF
TRBJ2-4 | TRBV5-1 | ASSLTRLPQDIQY
TRBJ2-3 | TRBV18 | ASSPNRGTDTQY
TRBJ2-7 | TRBV2 | ASNRVGSYEQY
TRBJ2-3 | TRBV10-3 | AFARGAADTQY
TRBJ2-1 | TRBV6-5 | ASTAFDEQF